Shown below are 10 T cell receptor beta chains from a single sample sequenced in a study of shared clonotypes between healthy human individuals. Assay: immunoSEQ multiplex PCR; the TCRdb copy retains only in-frame clones and omits some. The sample holds hundreds of thousands of clones, approximately 73% seen once. The sequenced sample consisted of memory CD4+ T cells sorted from blood. The subset was: CD45RA-negative fraction. All receptors come from a woman aged 25 to 39 in good health.

The chain joins TRBV5-4 to TRBJ2-2; D possibly corresponds to TRBD2 (5 bases). The V and J ends lost 7 bases and 1 base respectively, with 17 bases between them. This CDR3 comprises 16 residues. The V gene's germline CDR1 is SGHNT and CDR2 YYREEE (reference sequence). The CDR3 sequence is CASRTGTGENTGELFF. The CDR3 bases are TGTGCCAGCCGCACGGGAACTGGCGAGAACACCGGGGAGCTGTTTTTT.

The chain uses TRBV19 and TRBJ2-7; D call uncertain. Germline CDR1 and CDR2: LNHDA and SQIVND (reference sequence). CDR3 length: 16 residues. With 7 bases removed from V and 2 bases from J, the gap between germline ends came to 21 bases. CDR3 loop: CASTKNPGAEAYEQYF. Written as DNA, the CDR3 is TGTGCCAGTACCAAAAATCCCGGCGCCGAGGCCTACGAGCAGTACTTC.

The sample holds a few counts of this clone. The junction and the germline gene differ at one end; a read error may be behind it. The rearrangement uses TRBV19 and TRBJ1-2; D not certain. The germline CDR1 and CDR2 sequences are LNHDA and SQIVND (reference sequence). This CDR3 comprises 14 residues. The CDR3 DNA reads as TGTGCCAGTAGGATAGACGGGTTGGCCTATGGCTACACCTTC. Its protein is CASRIDGLAYGYTF.

This clone showed up just a few times. The V call is TRBV28, the J call TRBJ1-4; unclear D gene. With 2 bases removed from V and 8 bases from J, the gap between germline ends came to 12 bases. The CDR3 spans 14 residues. The germline CDR1 and CDR2 sequences are MDHEN and SYDVKM. The CDR3 reads CASSLRLSLEKLFF. CDR3 nucleotides: TGTGCCAGCAGTTTACGCCTTAGCCTGGAAAAACTGTTTTTT.

As to this clone: The sample carries other DNA sequences with the same CDR3. This chain connects TRBV19 to TRBJ2-1; no firm D call. V was pared by 6 bases and J by 5 bases, with 11 bases between. This CDR3 comprises 13 residues. CDR1 is LNHDA, CDR2 SQIVND, per germline (reference sequence). The chain's CDR3 is CASSPGRHNEQFF. The CDR3 DNA is TGTGCCAGTAGCCCCGGGCGGCACAATGAGCAGTTCTTC.

V is TRBV2 and J is TRBJ2-2, with 7 nucleotides matching TRBD2. The CDR3 is made up of 15 amino acids. Germline assignment: CDR1 SNHLY and CDR2 FYNNEI. V shed 8 bases, J shed 3 bases, and the junction held 9 bases outside the gene matches. CDR3: CASLGAGDYTGELFF. The CDR3 nucleotides are TGTGCCAGCCTTGGGGCGGGAGATTACACCGGGGAGCTGTTTTTT.

The chain uses TRBV19 and TRBJ2-2; TRBD2 aligns across 7 bases. Looked up from germline, CDR1 is LNHDA and CDR2 is SQIVND (reference sequence). Germline trimming cut 5 bases from V and 2 bases from J; bases unmatched to any gene: 2. The CDR3 extends over 14 amino acids. CDR3 in amino acids: CASSWGGNTGELFF. The CDR3 DNA is TGTGCCAGTAGTTGGGGGGGAAACACCGGGGAGCTGTTTTTT.

DNA of the CDR3: TGTGCCAGCAGCGGGGCGAGCCTAGTGCAGTATTTT. Translation gives CASSGASLVQYF. J is TRBJ2-3 and V is TRBV9, with D uncertain. V lost 3 bases and J lost 11, with 13 bases in between. This CDR3 comprises 12 residues. The germline V gene encodes CDR1 SGDLS and CDR2 YYNGEE.

The V call is TRBV5-4, the J call TRBJ2-1, with 14 positions matching TRBD2. CDR1 and CDR2 (germline): SGHNT, YYREEE (reference sequence). The junction had 5 bases not matched to a gene; V was cut back by 3 bases and J by 3 bases. The CDR3 is 17 residues long. For the CDR3, the DNA is TGTGCCAGCAGCTCGACTAGCGGGAGGGGTTTCTACAATGAGCAGTTCTTC. Amino acid sequence: CASSSTSGRGFYNEQFF.

In its sample, this clone was seen once. V and J are TRBV5-1 and TRBJ2-7, with TRBD2 matching 7 bases. V was clipped by 2 bases and J by 0 bases; unmatched bases: 5. Per the germline V gene, CDR1 is SGHRS and CDR2 is YFSETQ. CDR3 size: 15 residues. The CDR3 spells CASSFGTTFSYEQYF. The DNA of the CDR3 is TGCGCCAGCAGCTTTGGGACTACCTTCTCCTACGAGCAGTACTTC.